The 30 T cell receptor beta chains presented below share a single source sample, sequenced in a study of control samples from healthy donors and cancer patients. TCRdb keeps only in-frame clones here, not all; method: immunoSEQ multiplex PCR. The repertoire holds roughly 200,000 clones, with roughly 91% as singletons. The sequenced sample consisted of blood. The origin of the receptors is a man younger than 30 in good health.

The rearrangement links TRBV12-3 or TRBV12-4 to TRBJ1-1, with D perhaps TRBD1 (6 bases). Trimming shortened V by 5 bases and J by 6 bases, and 13 bases separated the two germline ends. This CDR3 comprises 13 residues. The CDR3 DNA reads TGTGCCAGCAGTAAAGGAGGGACATCTGAAGCTTTCTTT. It codes for CASSKGGTSEAFF.

The rearrangement links TRBV6-1 to TRBJ2-5, with D unclear. The germline gives CDR1 MNHNS, CDR2 SASEGT. This CDR3 has 15 amino acids. V shed 2 bases and J shed 1 base, with 11 bases lying between them. The CDR3 DNA reads as TGTGCCAGCAGTGAAATCGAAAGGGTCCAAGAGACCCAGTACTTC. It yields the protein CASSEIERVQETQYF.

The gene calls are TRBV19 and TRBJ2-4; TRBD2 aligns across 8 bases. J gave up 0 bases and V 5 bases, and 9 bases lay outside the gene matches. Germline lookup yields CDR1 LNHDA and CDR2 SQIVND (reference sequence). The CDR3 has 17 residues. The CDR3 loop reads CASSLLRGGLAKNIQYF. CDR3 nucleotide sequence: TGTGCCAGTAGTCTCCTTCGCGGGGGGTTAGCCAAAAACATTCAGTACTTC. Full variable domain (rest looked up from reference TRBV19 and TRBJ2-4): DGGITQSPKYLFRKEGQNVTLSCEQNLNHDAMYWYRQDPGQGLRLIYYSQIVNDFQKGDIAEGYSVSREKKESFPLTVTSAQKNPTAFYLCASSLLRGGLAKNIQYFGAGTRLSVL.

The chain carries TRBV14 and TRBJ1-2; no clear D. The germline V gene has CDR1 SGHDN and CDR2 FVKESK. The length of the CDR3 is 13 residues. The germline V and J ends were trimmed by 0 bases and 5 bases, with 7 bases remaining between them. The CDR3 region has the DNA TGTGCCAGCAGCCAAGAACGGATATATGGCTACACCTTC. Residues: CASSQERIYGYTF.

The rearrangement uses TRBV5-6 and TRBJ2-1; perhaps TRBD2 as D (5 bases). This CDR3 is built from 12 residues. Trimming cost V 3 bases and J 9 bases, with 10 bases left between them. CDR1 is SGHDT and CDR2 is YYEEEE in the germline V gene. This chain's CDR3 is CASSSTSIEQFF. The CDR3 region has the DNA TGTGCCAGCAGCTCTACTAGTATTGAGCAGTTCTTC.

V is TRBV2 and J is TRBJ1-1; D remains ambiguous. The CDR3 is 11 residues long. Germline values: CDR1 SNHLY, CDR2 FYNNEI. Between the trimmed V and J ends, which lost 11 bases and 1 base, there was a span of 8 bases. The CDR3 region is CAVTRNTEAFF. CDR3 coding DNA: TGTGCCGTTACTAGGAACACTGAAGCTTTCTTT.

The rearrangement links TRBV15 to TRBJ2-3; 12 nucleotides match TRBD2. Germline V CDR1 and CDR2: LNHNV, YYDKDF (reference sequence). V dropped 3 bases and J dropped 0; count of bases not matched to a gene: 7. This CDR3 comprises 18 residues. The CDR3 DNA reads TGTGCCACCAGCAGGGGGCTAGCGGGGGGGCCTAGCACAGATACGCAGTATTTT. Protein sequence: CATSRGLAGGPSTDTQYF.

For the CDR3, the DNA is TGTGCCAGCAGCTTGCAGGGCACAGATACGCAGTATTTT. It encodes CASSLQGTDTQYF. The chain recombines TRBV7-9 with TRBJ2-3; D is uncertain. The CDR3 consists of 13 residues. Trimming left V 3 bases short and J 1 base short, with 5 bases between. CDR1 SEHNR and CDR2 FQNEAQ come from the germline V gene (reference sequence).

The sample holds one count of this clone. This sequence joins TRBV24-1 and TRBJ1-2; tentatively, D is TRBD1 (5 bases). The CDR3 has 14 amino acids. Germline V gene data show CDR1 as KGHDR and CDR2 as SFDVKD. Trimming cost V 3 bases and J 3 bases, with 10 bases left between them. The CDR3 coding sequence is TGTGCCACCAGTGATCCAGGGTACGACTATGGCTACACCTTC. This sequence encodes CATSDPGYDYGYTF.

The V and J genes are TRBV2 and TRBJ2-1; 8 bases line up with TRBD1. The V gene end was trimmed by 6 bases and the J gene end by 8 bases; junction bases not matched to a gene: 9. CDR1 and CDR2 from the germline V gene are SNHLY and FYNNEI. This CDR3 has 14 residues. Here the CDR3 DNA reads TGTGCCAGCAGGGAGAGACAGGGGTGGGATGAGCAGTTCTTC. As protein: CASRERQGWDEQFF.

This chain uses TRBV6-2 or TRBV6-3 with TRBJ2-2; D tentatively reads TRBD1 or TRBD2 (6 bases each). This CDR3 comprises 14 residues. Germline values: CDR1 MNHEY, CDR2 SVGEGT. V lost 2 bases to trimming and J lost 6 bases, with 10 bases between them. Written as DNA, the CDR3 is TGTGCCAGCAGTTACGGTGGGGGGCCCGGGGAGCTGTTTTTT. This translates into CASSYGGGPGELFF.

The chain employs TRBV6-5 and TRBJ2-3; a weak D match, TRBD1 (6 bases). V lost 6 bases and J lost 2, with 9 bases in between. The CDR3 is 13 residues long. CDR1 is MNHEY and CDR2 is SVGAGI in the germline V gene. In DNA form, the CDR3 reads TGTGCCAGCAGACAGGGATACACAGATACGCAGTATTTT. As protein: CASRQGYTDTQYF.

The V gene is TRBV5-4, the J gene TRBJ2-7; D is ambiguous. Germline CDR1 is SGHNT and CDR2 is YYREEE (reference sequence). The V and J ends lost 2 bases and 1 base respectively, with 16 bases between them. The CDR3 is 16 residues long. CDR3 sequence (DNA): TGTGCCAGCAGCTTAAACATCGAATCGTCGTCCTACGAGCAGTACTTC. Amino acid sequence: CASSLNIESSSYEQYF.

The gene calls are TRBV6-4 and TRBJ1-1, with 10 bases aligning to TRBD1. V was clipped by 5 bases and J by 0 bases; unmatched bases: 6. The CDR3 is 16 amino acids. Germline V CDR1 and CDR2: MRHNA, SNTAGT. The CDR3 is CASSHTDRGLNTEAFF. In DNA form, the CDR3 reads TGTGCCAGCAGTCACACAGACAGGGGGCTGAACACTGAAGCTTTCTTT.

This chain connects TRBV19 to TRBJ2-7; D is tentatively TRBD1 or TRBD2 (6 bases each). V shed 9 bases and J shed 2 bases, with 14 bases lying between them. The CDR3 contains 13 residues. CDR1 is LNHDA, CDR2 SQIVND, per germline (reference sequence). In DNA form, the CDR3 reads TGTGCCAGCGCTCGGGGGCAGCCCTACGAGCAGTACTTC. It codes for CASARGQPYEQYF.

V is TRBV12-5 and J is TRBJ2-7; a weak D match, TRBD1 (6 bases). The CDR3 is 13 amino acids. CDR1 and CDR2 from the germline V gene are LGHNT and FRNRAP. Trimming pared 7 bases from V and 3 bases from J, leaving 13 bases between. CDR3 in DNA: TGTGCTAGTGCCGTGGACAGTAACTACGAGCAGTACTTC. Translation: CASAVDSNYEQYF.

The chain recombines TRBV25-1 with TRBJ1-2; weak D call: TRBD1 (5 bases). Germline values: CDR1 MGHDK, CDR2 SYGVNS. This CDR3 is built from 15 residues. V lost 4 bases and J 4 bases, leaving 16 bases between the germline ends. This CDR3 reads CASSAQGSSGYGYTF. The CDR3 bases are TGTGCCAGCAGTGCGCAGGGCTCTTCGGGCTATGGCTACACCTTC.

The chain combines TRBV14 with TRBJ2-7, with TRBD1 matching over 8 bases. Germline lookup yields CDR1 SGHDN and CDR2 FVKESK. The CDR3 spans 14 residues. The V gene end was trimmed by 1 base and the J gene end by 3 bases; junction bases not matched to a gene: 2. The CDR3 is CASSQAGTGYEQYF. The CDR3 DNA follows: TGTGCCAGCAGCCAAGCCGGGACAGGCTACGAGCAGTACTTC.

The genes are TRBV5-8 and TRBJ2-1; D perhaps matches TRBD1 (5 bases). V lost 1 base, J lost 6 bases, and 8 bases lay in between. Germline V gene lookup returns CDR1 SGHTS and CDR2 YDEGEE. This CDR3 spans 13 amino acids. The CDR3 reads CASSLQGSNEQFF. CDR3 coding DNA: TGTGCCAGCAGCTTGCAGGGATCCAATGAGCAGTTCTTC.

The chain joins TRBV12-3 or TRBV12-4 to TRBJ1-1; D unresolved. Deletions cut 2 bases from V and 1 base from J, with 5 bases between. The CDR3 length is 13 residues. CDR3 protein: CASSLHQNTEAFF. DNA of the CDR3: TGTGCCAGCAGTTTACATCAGAACACTGAAGCTTTCTTT.

This clone was seen only once. The chain has TRBV6-6 and TRBJ1-5; D gene unclear. With 2 bases removed from V and 6 bases from J, the gap between germline ends came to 8 bases. There are 13 residues in the CDR3. Germline V lookup: CDR1 MNHNY, CDR2 SVGAGI (reference sequence). CDR3 residues: CASSYAPVQPQHF. CDR3 in DNA: TGTGCCAGCAGTTACGCCCCAGTTCAGCCCCAGCATTTT.

This chain connects TRBV5-1 to TRBJ2-1; TRBD1 matches 8 bases. This CDR3 is 15 amino acids long. Germline-derived CDR1 and CDR2 are SGHRS and YFSETQ. With V trimmed by 0 bases and J by 8 bases, 7 bases remained unmatched. The CDR3 DNA sequence: TGCGCCAGCAGCTTGGCCGGGGCAGGGGGCGATGAGCAGTTCTTC. This gives the protein CASSLAGAGGDEQFF. Complete variable domain (other parts from reference TRBV5-1 and TRBJ2-1): KAGVTQTPRYLIKTRGQQVTLSCSPISGHRSVSWYQQTPGQGLQFLFEYFSETQRNKGNFPGRFSGRQFSNSRSEMNVSTLELGDSALYLCASSLAGAGGDEQFFGPGTRLTVL.

The V and J genes are TRBV11-2 and TRBJ1-2, with 9 bases fitting TRBD1. V lost 3 bases and J lost 6; bases outside the gene matches: 14. CDR1 is SGHAT, CDR2 FQNNGV, per germline. The CDR3 sequence is 17 residues long. CDR3 sequence reads: CASSFLNLVQGADGYTF. The CDR3 DNA sequence: TGTGCCAGCAGCTTCTTAAATCTCGTACAGGGGGCTGATGGCTACACCTTC.

The chain recombines TRBV18 with TRBJ2-1; TRBD2 agrees at 8 bases. CDR1 and CDR2 from the germline V gene are KGHSH and LQKENI. The CDR3 length is 14 residues. J gave up 8 bases and V 4 bases, and 7 bases lay outside the gene matches. The CDR3 region has the DNA TGTGCCAGCTCACAATCCGGGACTAGGGATGAGCAGTTCTTC. It is translated as CASSQSGTRDEQFF.

The chain has TRBV5-4 and TRBJ2-1; perhaps TRBD1 as D (6 bases). V dropped 10 bases and J dropped 0 bases, with 11 bases sitting between them. The CDR3 has 13 amino acids. CDR1 is SGHNT, CDR2 YYREEE, per germline (reference sequence). In DNA, the CDR3 is TGTGCCTGGACAGATAGCTCCTACAATGAGCAGTTCTTC. Translating gives CAWTDSSYNEQFF.

The V gene is TRBV19, the J gene TRBJ1-2, with unresolved D. The CDR3 length is 13 residues. V shed 1 base and J shed 4 bases, with 7 bases lying between them. Looked up from germline, CDR1 is LNHDA and CDR2 is SQIVND (reference sequence). The DNA for the CDR3 is TGTGCCAGTAGTATAGGTACTCCCTATGGCTACACCTTC. Residues: CASSIGTPYGYTF. Full variable domain (missing parts from reference TRBV19 and TRBJ1-2): DGGITQSPKYLFRKEGQNVTLSCEQNLNHDAMYWYRQDPGQGLRLIYYSQIVNDFQKGDIAEGYSVSREKKESFPLTVTSAQKNPTAFYLCASSIGTPYGYTFGSGTRLTVV.

There are a few counts of this clone. The chain uses TRBV5-1 and TRBJ1-5, with D perhaps TRBD1 (6 bases). Germline V gene data show CDR1 as SGHRS and CDR2 as YFSETQ. With 0 bases removed from V and 5 bases from J, the gap between germline ends came to 6 bases. This CDR3 contains 13 residues. CDR3: CASSLDRDQPQHF. The CDR3 DNA reads TGCGCCAGCAGCTTGGACAGGGATCAGCCCCAGCATTTT.

The V gene is TRBV25-1, the J gene TRBJ2-1, with D perhaps TRBD1 (6 bases). CDR3 size: 17 residues. V lost 3 bases, J lost 4 bases, and 19 bases lay in between. Germline CDR1 is MGHDK and CDR2 is SYGVNS. CDR3 loop: CASSDSYRQEPYNEQFF. As DNA, the CDR3 is TGTGCCAGCAGTGATAGCTATAGACAGGAGCCATACAATGAGCAGTTCTTC.

The rearrangement uses TRBV12-3 or TRBV12-4 and TRBJ2-7; D is ambiguous. The V and J ends lost 3 bases and 3 bases respectively, with 9 bases between them. The CDR3 contains 13 residues. The CDR3, as DNA: TGTGCCAGCAGTTTCCGAGGCAGCTACGAGCAGTACTTC. It translates to CASSFRGSYEQYF.

This clone turned up a few times. The V and J genes are TRBV25-1 and TRBJ1-1; tentatively, D is TRBD1 (5 bases). Germline-derived CDR1 and CDR2 are MGHDK and SYGVNS. The CDR3 contains 12 residues. The ends were cut back, 3 bases at V and 4 bases at J, with 6 bases in the middle. CDR3 DNA: TGTGCCAGCAGTGAGGGGGGCACTGAAGCTTTCTTT. Translation: CASSEGGTEAFF.